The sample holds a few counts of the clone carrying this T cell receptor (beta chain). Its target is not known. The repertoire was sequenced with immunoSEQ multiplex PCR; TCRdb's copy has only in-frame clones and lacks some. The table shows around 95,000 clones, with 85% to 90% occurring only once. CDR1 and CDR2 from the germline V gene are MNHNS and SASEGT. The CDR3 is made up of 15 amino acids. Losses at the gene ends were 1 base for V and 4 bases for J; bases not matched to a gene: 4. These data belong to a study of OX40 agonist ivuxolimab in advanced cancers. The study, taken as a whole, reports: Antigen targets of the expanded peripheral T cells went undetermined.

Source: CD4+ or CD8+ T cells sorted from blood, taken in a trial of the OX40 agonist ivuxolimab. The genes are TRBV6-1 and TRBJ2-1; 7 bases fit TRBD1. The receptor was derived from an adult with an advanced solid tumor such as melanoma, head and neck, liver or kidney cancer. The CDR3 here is CASSEVPGGYNEQFF. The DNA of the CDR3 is TGTGCCAGCAGTGAAGTCCCAGGGGGATACAATGAGCAGTTCTTC.